The 27 T cell receptor beta chains below all came from one sample that was sequenced in a study of blood T cells in healthy people across ages. The authors ran a second PCR of about 7 to 11 cycles using a sample-barcoded 5' primer and a J-beta primer mix. TCRdb analysed the 5' RACE reads with MiXCR anew, one entry per CDR3 protein. Among hundreds of thousands of distinct CDR3 sequences listed, around 25% were seen once. The sample was also linked to a second study, of T cells of mothers and their children.

Material: blood. These receptors all come from a boy younger than 18 in good health.

The CDR3 DNA is TGTGCCAGCAGAGTAGCGGGGGGCTCCTACGAGCAGTACTTC. It specifies CASRVAGGSYEQYF. This rearrangement joins TRBV6-6 to TRBJ2-7, with 10 positions matching TRBD2. The CDR3 runs 14 residues. CDR1 and CDR2 (germline): MNHNY, SVGAGI (reference sequence). Trimming cost V 6 bases and J 0 bases; bases outside gene matches: 2.

The chain links TRBV20-1 to TRBJ2-5; D may be TRBD1 (6 bases). The DNA end favors TRBJ2-7, so the J call may be wrong. The germline V gene has CDR1 DFQATT and CDR2 SNEGSKA (reference sequence). The CDR3 spans 14 residues. Here the CDR3 DNA reads TGCAGTGCTTCAGACAGGACCCTTCTCGACGAGCAGTACTTC. Its translation is CSASDRTLLDEQYF.

The V gene is TRBV13, the J gene TRBJ2-7; D not certain. Germline V gene lookup returns CDR1 PRHDT and CDR2 FYEKMQ (reference sequence). The CDR3 contains 13 residues. Trimming stripped 5 bases from V and 1 base from J, with 9 bases between. The CDR3: CASSTPPSYEQYF. The CDR3 nucleotides read TGTGCCAGCAGCACCCCGCCTTCCTACGAGCAGTACTTC.

This clonotype was recorded many times. The chain joins TRBV11-2 to TRBJ2-5, with TRBD2 identical over 7 bases. The germline CDR1 and CDR2 sequences are SGHAT and FQNNGV. The length of the CDR3 is 17 residues. V shed 6 bases and J 3 bases; nucleotides not matched to a gene: 16. Written as DNA, the CDR3 is TGTGCCAGCAGACACATACGGGGAGGAGCGGGGAAAGAGACCCAGTACTTC. It yields the protein CASRHIRGGAGKETQYF.

Regarding this clonotype: A read error may produce the germline difference seen at one junction end. The J gene is TRBJ2-1, the V gene TRBV9, with 7 bases that match TRBD1. TRBJ2-5 matches the DNA end more closely, so the J call is doubtful. CDR3 length: 15 residues. Germline-derived CDR1 and CDR2 are SGDLS and YYNGEE. The CDR3 loop reads CAGSLGATGTETQYF. DNA for the CDR3: TGTGCCGGCAGCCTTGGGGCGACAGGGACGGAGACCCAGTACTTC.

This clonotype appeared a few times. The chain links TRBV6-4 to TRBJ1-2; 8 nucleotides agree with TRBD1. J lost 6 bases, V lost 10 bases, and 4 bases had no gene match. From germline, CDR1 is MRHNA and CDR2 SNTAGT. The CDR3 length is 11 residues. In nucleotides, the CDR3 is TGTGCCACTGCAGGGGGCCATGGCTACACCTTC. Translation: CATAGGHGYTF.

This clonotype was detected a few times. This rearrangement joins TRBV29-1 to TRBJ2-7; 9 nucleotides align to TRBD1. V lost 2 bases, J lost 7 bases, and 12 bases stayed unmatched. Germline V CDR1 and CDR2: SQVTM, ANQGSEA. This CDR3 region has 15 residues. This CDR3 reads CSVEIRDRASGEQYF. DNA for the CDR3: TGCAGCGTTGAAATAAGGGACAGGGCCTCGGGGGAGCAGTACTTC.

This clonotype turned up a few times. J is TRBJ2-2 and V is TRBV7-7; tentative D call: TRBD2 (6 bases). CDR3 length: 14 residues. Germline values: CDR1 SSHAT, CDR2 FNYEAQ (reference sequence). V shed 1 base and J shed 7 bases, with 10 bases lying between them. The CDR3 here is CASSLVSGHGELFF. CDR3 coding DNA: TGTGCCAGCAGCTTAGTGAGCGGGCACGGGGAGCTGTTTTTT.

The chain uses TRBV6-1 and TRBJ1-6, with D hard to call. The CDR3 has 16 amino acids. The V and J ends lost 3 bases and 4 bases respectively, with 13 bases between them. Germline V gene data show CDR1 as MNHNS and CDR2 as SASEGT. The CDR3 protein is CASSDFRPAYNSPLHF. The CDR3 DNA sequence: TGTGCCAGCAGTGATTTCAGGCCTGCTTATAATTCACCCCTCCACTTT.

The chain recombines TRBV11-2 with TRBJ2-5; 7 positions agree with TRBD1. This CDR3 is 15 amino acids long. Losses at the gene ends were 6 bases for V and 10 bases for J; bases not matched to a gene: 17. Per germline, CDR1 SGHAT and CDR2 FQNNGV. The CDR3 DNA follows: TGTGCCAGCAGACATCCTCCCGAGACAGGGTTCCACCAGTACTTC. Encoded protein: CASRHPPETGFHQYF.

V usage is TRBV7-9 and J usage is TRBJ2-2, with no clear D. CDR1 and CDR2 (germline): SEHNR, FQNEAQ (reference sequence). V gave up 2 bases and J gave up 0 bases, with 13 bases separating them. The CDR3 length is 17 residues. The CDR3 spells CASSLWRTSANTGELFF. The CDR3 DNA follows: TGTGCCAGCAGCTTATGGAGAACCTCCGCGAACACCGGGGAGCTGTTTTTT.

The chain is built from TRBV6-5 and TRBJ2-7, with D unresolved. In germline, CDR1 is MNHEY, CDR2 SVGAGI. Trimming removed 3 bases from V and 9 bases from J, with 9 bases in between. The CDR3 is 11 residues long. The CDR3 coding sequence is TGTGCCAGCAGTTATCAAGGGTTGCAGTACTTC. This encodes CASSYQGLQYF.

The rearrangement joins TRBV29-1 to TRBJ2-5; possible D gene TRBD2, 5 bases. The DNA end is more similar to TRBJ2-1, so the J call may be wrong. CDR1 is SQVTM and CDR2 is ANQGSEA in the germline V gene. The CDR3 is made up of 13 amino acids. CDR3 nucleotides: TGCAGCGTCGTCGGAGGAGAATCAAATGAGCAGTTCTTC. Its translation: CSVVGGESNEQFF.

This sequence joins TRBV29-1 and TRBJ1-2; a possible D gene is TRBD1 (6 bases). With 7 bases removed from V and 7 bases from J, the gap between germline ends came to 16 bases. Germline-derived CDR1 and CDR2 are SQVTM and ANQGSEA. CDR3 size: 12 residues. The CDR3: CSALRGISGYTF. Written as DNA, the CDR3 is TGCAGCGCCTTGAGGGGGATTTCTGGCTACACCTTC.

In its sample, this clonotype was seen a few times. The chain recombines TRBV12-3 or TRBV12-4 with TRBJ2-5; D gene unclear. The CDR3 runs 12 residues. Trimming took 7 bases from V and 5 from J, leaving 11 bases between them. CDR3 bases: TGTGCCAGCACCTCCTACGGGGAGACCCAGTACTTC. Translated: CASTSYGETQYF.

The chain uses TRBV6-2 or TRBV6-3 and TRBJ2-1, with 7 bases matching TRBD2. The tail of the sequence fits TRBJ2-7 better, so the J call may be wrong. Germline CDR1 reads MNHEY; CDR2 reads SVGEGT. CDR3 length: 16 amino acids. In DNA, the CDR3 is TGTGCCAACAAAAAGCCCTCTTCCGGGACTACTTACGAGCAGTACTTC. Translation gives CANKKPSSGTTYEQYF.

In this sample, this clonotype turned up a few times. The genes are TRBV3-1 and TRBJ2-5; TRBD1 aligns across 8 bases. Germline assignment: CDR1 LGHDT and CDR2 YNNKEL (reference sequence). J gave up 1 base and V 3 bases, and 10 bases lay outside the gene matches. The CDR3 is 17 residues long. The CDR3 region is CASSHAAGGPFQETQYF. In DNA form, the CDR3 reads TGTGCCAGCAGCCATGCGGCAGGGGGCCCCTTCCAAGAGACCCAGTACTTC.

This clonotype appeared once. The chain combines TRBV28 with TRBJ1-4; D perhaps matches TRBD1 (6 bases). Germline CDR1 MDHEN, CDR2 SYDVKM. The V gene lost 6 bases and the J gene lost 3 bases, with 20 bases spanning the gap. This CDR3 spans 17 amino acids. The CDR3 loop reads CASSPTGGVVANEKLFF. The DNA for the CDR3 is TGTGCCAGCAGCCCTACGGGGGGCGTGGTGGCTAATGAAAAACTGTTTTTT.

This clonotype appeared a few times. In nucleotides, the CDR3 is TGTGCCAGCGGGGACCTCAGGGCCAAAAACATTCAGTACTTC. Encoded protein: CASGDLRAKNIQYF. The rearrangement uses TRBV2 and TRBJ2-4, with D tentatively TRBD1 or TRBD2 (5 bases each). Trimming left V 8 bases short and J 1 base short, with 12 bases between. This CDR3 has 14 amino acids. Germline assignment: CDR1 SNHLY and CDR2 FYNNEI.

V gene TRBV27 combines with J gene TRBJ2-5; 8 positions match TRBD1. This CDR3 region has 16 residues. Per the germline V gene, CDR1 is MNHEY and CDR2 is SMNVEV (reference sequence). V shed 5 bases and J 4 bases; nucleotides not matched to a gene: 12. This chain's CDR3 is CASSPTSDRGGETQYF. CDR3 DNA sequence: TGTGCCAGCAGTCCCACCTCAGACAGGGGAGGAGAGACCCAGTACTTC.

The rearrangement links TRBV6-6 to TRBJ1-3; D uncertain. The germline gives CDR1 MNHNY, CDR2 SVGAGI (reference sequence). The CDR3 extends over 15 amino acids. V lost 0 bases and J 2 bases, leaving 8 bases between the germline ends. CDR3 amino acids: CASSYSGEAGNTIYF. The CDR3 DNA is TGTGCCAGCAGTTACTCGGGAGAGGCTGGAAACACCATATATTTT.

The rearrangement links TRBV6-2 or TRBV6-3 to TRBJ2-3; a weak D match, TRBD2 (5 bases). CDR3 length: 15 residues. V lost 2 bases and J lost 2, with 11 bases in between. The germline gives CDR1 MNHEY, CDR2 SVGEGT. The chain's CDR3 is CASSYPRTHTDTQYF. CDR3 bases: TGTGCCAGCAGTTACCCCCGGACTCACACAGATACGCAGTATTTT.

As DNA, the CDR3 is TGCGCCAGCAGCTTGACAAGGCCGGGGGCAACTAATGAAAAACTGTTTTTT. Residues: CASSLTRPGATNEKLFF. This sequence joins TRBV5-1 and TRBJ1-4; a possible D gene is TRBD1 (5 bases). This CDR3 has 17 residues. V lost 1 base, J lost 0 bases, and 13 bases lay in between. From germline, CDR1 is SGHRS and CDR2 YFSETQ.

This clonotype was detected a few times. The chain joins TRBV7-9 to TRBJ2-5; 7 bases line up with TRBD2. TRBJ2-1 matches the DNA end more closely, so the J call is doubtful. Germline V gives CDR1 SEHNR, CDR2 FQNEAQ (reference sequence). The CDR3 covers 14 residues. The CDR3 DNA reads TGTGCCAGCAGCCCTTGGGGGGGGTCAGTTGAGCAGTTCTTC. Protein: CASSPWGGSVEQFF.

This clonotype was counted between two and nine times. The chain joins TRBV6-5 to TRBJ1-2; D not certain. The CDR3 is 13 amino acids. V shed 2 bases and J shed 3 bases, with 7 bases lying between them. CDR1 MNHEY and CDR2 SVGAGI come from the germline V gene. CDR3 DNA: TGTGCCAGCAGTTACGACCAGTACTATGGCTACACCTTC. Translating gives CASSYDQYYGYTF.

There are a few counts of this clonotype. The J gene is TRBJ2-7, the V gene TRBV28; 11 bases are shared with TRBD1. The J call may be incorrect, as the DNA end agrees better with TRBJ2-5. There are 15 residues in the CDR3. Germline assignment: CDR1 MDHEN and CDR2 SYDVKM. The CDR3 sequence is CASSPGQGVRETQYF. The CDR3 DNA sequence: TGTGCCAGCAGTCCGGGACAGGGGGTTAGGGAGACCCAGTACTTC.

The J gene is TRBJ2-2, the V gene TRBV28; D remains unclear. CDR1 MDHEN and CDR2 SYDVKM come from the germline V gene. The CDR3 is made up of 12 amino acids. V lost 3 bases, J lost 6 bases, and 5 bases lay in between. Here the CDR3 reads CASSFLSGELFF. Written as DNA, the CDR3 is TGTGCCAGCAGTTTTCTCTCCGGGGAGCTGTTTTTT.